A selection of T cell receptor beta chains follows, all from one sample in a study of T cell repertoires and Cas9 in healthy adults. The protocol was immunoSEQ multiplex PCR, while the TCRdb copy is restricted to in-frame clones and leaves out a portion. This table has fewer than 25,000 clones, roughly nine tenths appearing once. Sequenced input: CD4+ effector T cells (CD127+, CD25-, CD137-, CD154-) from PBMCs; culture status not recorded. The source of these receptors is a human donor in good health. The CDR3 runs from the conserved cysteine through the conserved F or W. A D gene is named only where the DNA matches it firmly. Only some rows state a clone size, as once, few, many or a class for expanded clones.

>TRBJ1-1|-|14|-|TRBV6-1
CASSFSTALTEAFF
TGTGCCAGCAGTTTCTCGACAGCACTCACTGAAGCTTTCTTT
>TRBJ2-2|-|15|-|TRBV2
CASSEGRRDAGELFF
TGTGCCAGCAGTGAAGGTCGTAGGGATGCCGGGGAGCTGTTTTTT
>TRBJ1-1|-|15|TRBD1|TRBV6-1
CASIKRQGMGTEAFF
TGTGCCAGCATTAAGCGACAGGGGATGGGAACTGAAGCTTTCTTT
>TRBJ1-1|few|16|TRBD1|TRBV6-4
CASSDVYRAGGTEAFF
TGTGCCAGCAGTGACGTTTACCGAGCAGGGGGCACTGAAGCTTTCTTT
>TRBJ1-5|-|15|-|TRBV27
CASSLSQRGNQPQHF
TGTGCCAGCAGTTTATCGCAGAGGGGCAATCAGCCCCAGCATTTT
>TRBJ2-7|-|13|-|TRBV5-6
CASSFARGGEQYF
TGTGCCAGCAGCTTCGCCAGGGGAGGGGAGCAGTACTTC
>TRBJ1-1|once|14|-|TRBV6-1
CASSSGTRNTEAFF
TGTGCCAGCAGCTCCGGGACAAGGAACACTGAAGCTTTCTTT
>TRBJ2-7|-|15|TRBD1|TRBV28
CASSFGRGTSYEQYF
TGTGCCAGCAGTTTCGGCAGGGGGACATCCTACGAGCAGTACTTC
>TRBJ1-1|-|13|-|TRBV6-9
CASRTQGNTEAFF
TGTGCCAGCAGGACTCAGGGGAACACTGAAGCTTTCTTT
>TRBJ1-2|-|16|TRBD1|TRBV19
CASSSLDRGPLLGYTF
TGTGCCAGTAGTTCCCTGGACAGGGGACCGCTTTTAGGCTACACCTTC